The clone carrying this TCR beta chain came up once. This sample is drawn from a study of T cell changes during pregnancy in multiple sclerosis. CDR3 length equals 17 residues. V lost 0 bases to trimming and J lost 1 base, with 15 bases between them. Per the germline V gene, CDR1 is ENHRY and CDR2 is SYGVKD. The repertoire was sequenced with immunoSEQ multiplex PCR; TCRdb's copy has only in-frame clones and lacks some. The sample holds 73,000 or so clones, about nine tenths seen once. The chain joins TRBV10-3 to TRBJ2-5; D possibly corresponds to TRBD1 (6 bases). This TCR was sampled from a female donor in good health, enrolled as a control in a pregnancy study. The sample in question was peripheral blood, obtained after pregnancy. The CDR3 reads CAISESQSPGAQETQYF. DNA of the CDR3: TGTGCCATCAGTGAGTCGCAATCTCCAGGGGCCCAAGAGACCCAGTACTTC.